This TCR beta chain was recorded in a study of blood T cell repertoires in COVID-19. At the level of the study: Specimens from acute and convalescent COVID-19 originated in the United States, Italy and Spain. T cells, B-cell-depleted T cells, or PBMCs supplied cDNA or gDNA.

In the authors' workflow: Amplifying reference gene primers gave estimates of nucleated cell counts. TCRdb keeps only in-frame clones here, not all; method: immunoSEQ multiplex PCR. D and trimming come from the DNA, and the V and J calls and clone size come from that table. This sample has about 280,000 clones, with nearly 90% found just once. The germline CDR1 and CDR2 sequences are MNHEY and SMNVEV (reference sequence). V was trimmed by 5 bases and J by 9 bases, leaving 14 bases between them. This CDR3 is built from 14 residues. Only a few counts were recorded for this clone. The sequencing input was peripheral blood. V gene TRBV27 combines with J gene TRBJ1-6, with D unclear. The sequence was obtained from a man between 18 and 29 years old with active or convalescent COVID-19. This CDR3 is CASSLGFSGSPLHF. Here the CDR3 DNA reads TGTGCCAGCAGTCTCGGGTTTAGTGGTTCACCCCTCCACTTT.